This TCR beta chain was identified in a study of shared clonotypes between healthy human individuals. Study-wide context: Plates per donor: three CD4 naive, three CD4 memory, two CD8 naive, one CD8 memory. Study-wide results and caveats: About 5% of naive CD4 clonotypes were shared across several donors.

Per the germline V gene, CDR1 is LNHDA and CDR2 is SQIVND (reference sequence). Losses at the gene ends were 5 bases for V and 7 bases for J; bases not matched to a gene: 14. This CDR3 has 15 residues. Across several immunoSEQ plates, the genomic DNA of each subset was split evenly. The assay was immunoSEQ multiplex PCR, and TCRdb's table has in-frame clones only and misses some. The sample has 500,000 to 550,000 clones; about 96% are singletons. Of note for this clone: Its specificity is not known.

This receptor was identified in a woman aged 25 to 39 in good health. The sequencing sample was made of naive CD4+ T cells sorted from blood. The subset is: CD45RA+ positively selected. The J gene is TRBJ2-7, the V gene TRBV19; 7 bases line up with TRBD1. The CDR3 region is CASSPHPTGPQEQYF. In DNA, the CDR3 is TGTGCCAGTAGTCCCCACCCGACAGGGCCGCAAGAGCAGTACTTC.